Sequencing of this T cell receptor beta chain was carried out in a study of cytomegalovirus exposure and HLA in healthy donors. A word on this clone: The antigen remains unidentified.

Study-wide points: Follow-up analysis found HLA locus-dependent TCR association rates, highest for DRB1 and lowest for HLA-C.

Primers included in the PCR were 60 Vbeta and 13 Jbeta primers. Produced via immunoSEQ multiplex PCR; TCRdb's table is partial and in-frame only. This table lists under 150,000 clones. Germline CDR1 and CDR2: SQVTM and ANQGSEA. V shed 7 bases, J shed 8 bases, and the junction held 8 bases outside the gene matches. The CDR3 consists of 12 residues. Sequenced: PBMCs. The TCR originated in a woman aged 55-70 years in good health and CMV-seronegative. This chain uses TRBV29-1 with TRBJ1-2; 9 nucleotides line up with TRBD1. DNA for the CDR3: TGCAGCGCTGGGACAGGGTGGTACGGCTACACCTTC. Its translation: CSAGTGWYGYTF.